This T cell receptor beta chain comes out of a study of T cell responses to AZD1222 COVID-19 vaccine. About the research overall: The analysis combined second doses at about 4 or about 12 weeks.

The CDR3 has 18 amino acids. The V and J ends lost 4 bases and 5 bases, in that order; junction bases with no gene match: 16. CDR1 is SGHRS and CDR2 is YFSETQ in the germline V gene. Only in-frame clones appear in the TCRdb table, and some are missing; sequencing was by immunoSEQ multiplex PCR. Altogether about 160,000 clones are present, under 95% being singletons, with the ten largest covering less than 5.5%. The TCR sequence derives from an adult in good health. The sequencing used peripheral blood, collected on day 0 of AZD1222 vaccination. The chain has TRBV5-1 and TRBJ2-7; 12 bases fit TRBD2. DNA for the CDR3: TGCGCCAGCAGCCCCCGGACTAGCGGGACAGCTAGGGCCCACGAGCAGTACTTC. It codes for CASSPRTSGTARAHEQYF.